The sequence of this T cell receptor beta chain was determined in a study of T cell changes during pregnancy in multiple sclerosis. Sequencing used immunoSEQ multiplex PCR; TCRdb keeps in-frame clones, though not all of them. The sample includes some 64,000 clones, roughly 90% of them seen just once. V lost 2 bases to trimming and J lost 6 bases; unmatched junction nucleotides: 3. The germline V gene has CDR1 SGHTA and CDR2 FQGNSA. The CDR3 spans 15 residues. This clone has only a few counts. The V call is TRBV7-2, the J call TRBJ2-3; TRBD2 aligns across 12 bases. The sequencing here drew on peripheral blood, taken in the first trimester of pregnancy. This clonotype was sampled from a female donor in good health, enrolled as a control in a pregnancy study. The DNA for the CDR3 is TGTGCCAGCAGCTTAATCGGACTAGCGGGGGATACGCAGTATTTT. Amino acids: CASSLIGLAGDTQYF.